The present TCR beta chain was sequenced within a study of T cell changes during pregnancy in multiple sclerosis. Clones were read by immunoSEQ multiplex PCR, and TCRdb kept only the in-frame ones, dropping some. The sample gives about 89,000 clones, just under 95% of which show up once; around 0.84% is in the top ten. The ends lost 3 bases at V and 1 base at J; junction bases unmatched: 3. This CDR3 region has 14 residues. Germline V lookup: CDR1 SGHNT, CDR2 YYREEE (reference sequence). The clonotype originates from a female donor with multiple sclerosis, enrolled in a pregnancy study. The specimen comprised peripheral blood, sampled in the third trimester of pregnancy. The genes are TRBV5-4 and TRBJ2-5; 7 bases are shared with TRBD2. This chain's CDR3 is CASSWGGGQETQYF. CDR3 bases: TGTGCCAGCAGCTGGGGGGGAGGCCAAGAGACCCAGTACTTC.